This section outlines one T cell receptor (beta chain) sequence together with its context. What it binds is unknown. Clones were sequenced by immunoSEQ multiplex PCR, and TCRdb holds only the in-frame ones, with some missing. Of approximately 2,700 clones in the sample, about three quarters are singletons; the top ten hold over 25%. Germline V lookup: CDR1 SGHRS, CDR2 YFSETQ. This CDR3 is built from 14 residues. V lost 0 bases to trimming and J lost 3 bases, with 10 bases between them. The sample comes from a study of PD-1 blockade in classical Hodgkin lymphoma. Overall study: Nivolumab was given intravenously to patients at 3 mg/kg every 2 weeks.

Overall study results and limits: Complete responders entered with baseline diversity on par with newly diagnosed patients, the results showed.

Stated time point: cycle 4 day 1 (C4D1), after six to seven weeks of nivolumab. Brentuximab vedotin exposure varied among the patients, all of whom had relapsed after autologous stem cell transplantation. Negative selection with magnets was how CD8+ T cells were isolated from the thawed PBMCs. The source was CD8+ T cells from blood, collected before the fourth cycle of nivolumab. The TCR was taken from a human donor with classical Hodgkin lymphoma. This chain joins TRBV5-1 and TRBJ2-7, with D perhaps matching TRBD2 (7 bases). CDR3 sequence reads: CASSLVGGVYEQYF. The DNA of the CDR3 is TGCGCCAGCAGCTTGGTAGGGGGGGTCTACGAGCAGTACTTC.